This is a list of T cell receptor beta chains from one sample in a study of T cells in Graves' hyperthyroidism and ophthalmopathy. Each CDR3 protein gets one entry after TCRdb re-called the multiplex PCR reads with MiXCR. The sample includes 550,000 to 700,000 distinct CDR3 sequences, around 45% of them seen just once. Sequencing was performed on peripheral blood or thyroid tissue (not recorded which). The receptors here all came from an adult woman with Graves' disease, either hyperthyroidism or ophthalmopathy (not recorded which). The CDR3 runs from the conserved cysteine through the conserved F or W. A D gene is named only where the DNA matches it firmly. A clone size is listed for some rows: how often the clone was seen (once, few, many), or a class if it is expanded.

CDR3aa,CDR3nt,v_gene,abundance,j_gene,d_gene
CASSLEGAQAFF,TGTGCCAGCAGCTTAGAGGGGGCTCAAGCTTTCTTT,TRBV7-2,NA,TRBJ1-1,TRBD1
CASRESVDEKLFF,TGCGCCAGCAGGGAGTCAGTTGATGAAAAACTGTTTTTT,TRBV5-1,many,TRBJ1-4,NA
CASSPDRNPQPQHF,TGTGCCAGTAGCCCCGACAGAAACCCTCAGCCCCAGCATTTT,TRBV19,many,TRBJ1-5,NA
CASSLEAGPRNSPLHF,TGTGCCAGCAGCTTAGAGGCTGGACCGAGAAATTCACCCCTCCACTTT,TRBV7-8,few,TRBJ1-6,NA
CASSWQRGYYGYTF,TGTGCCAGCAGTTGGCAACGGGGCTACTATGGCTACACCTTC,TRBV12-3/TRBV12-4,many,TRBJ1-2,NA
CSARDPGGGDEQFF,TGCAGTGCTAGAGATCCCGGGGGAGGCGATGAGCAGTTCTTC,TRBV20-1,NA,TRBJ2-1,NA
CASLLEVGSGNTIYF,TGTGCCAGCCTACTTGAAGTGGGCTCTGGAAACACCATATATTTT,TRBV12-3/TRBV12-4,many,TRBJ1-3,NA
CSVEEGLAETQYF,TGCAGCGTTGAAGAGGGGCTAGCAGAGACCCAGTACTTC,TRBV29-1,NA,TRBJ2-5,NA
CASSMGGQGHTEAFF,TGTGCCAGTAGTATGGGAGGACAGGGCCACACTGAAGCTTTCTTT,TRBV19,once,TRBJ1-1,TRBD1
CASSHPTLAGETQYF,TGTGCCAGCAGCCATCCGACCTTAGCGGGGGAGACCCAGTACTTC,TRBV5-6,many,TRBJ2-5,TRBD2
CASTSGTGNYGYTF,TGTGCCAGCACCTCCGGGACGGGTAACTATGGCTACACCTTC,TRBV9,NA,TRBJ1-2,NA
CASSLEPPGLYGANVLTF,TGTGCCAGCAGTTTAGAGCCCCCAGGTCTTTACGGGGCCAACGTCCTGACTTTC,TRBV28,NA,TRBJ2-6,NA
CASTPAGGRHSPLHF,TGTGCCAGCACCCCGGCAGGGGGACGGCATTCACCCCTCCACTTT,TRBV2,NA,TRBJ1-6,TRBD1
CSAEGGASGYEQYF,TGCAGCGCCGAGGGGGGGGCCAGTGGGTACGAGCAGTACTTC,TRBV29-1,NA,TRBJ2-7,NA
CAIIPGGSSNQPQHF,TGTGCCATCATTCCGGGGGGGAGTAGCAATCAGCCCCAGCATTTT,TRBV10-3,NA,TRBJ1-5,NA
CSAKGGRPLETQYF,TGCAGTGCTAAGGGCGGGAGGCCGTTGGAGACCCAGTACTTC,TRBV20-1,NA,TRBJ2-5,TRBD2
CASRKGGQVFYEQYF,TGTGCCAGCAGAAAAGGGGGACAGGTGTTCTACGAGCAGTACTTC,TRBV27,NA,TRBJ2-7,TRBD1
CASRTGESPLHF,TGTGCCAGCAGGACAGGGGAGTCACCCCTCCACTTT,TRBV12-3/TRBV12-4,many,TRBJ1-6,TRBD1
CAASLRTPGNEKLFF,TGTGCCGCCAGCCTTAGGACTCCGGGTAATGAAAAACTGTTTTTT,TRBV15,NA,TRBJ1-4,NA
CASSMGRESNQPQHF,TGTGCCAGTAGTATGGGTAGGGAAAGCAATCAGCCCCAGCATTTT,TRBV19,many,TRBJ1-5,NA
CAWTTGQGAETQYF,TGTGCCTGGACCACGGGACAGGGGGCAGAGACCCAGTACTTC,TRBV30,NA,TRBJ2-5,TRBD1
CASSRDASPLHF,TGTGCCAGCAGCCGGGACGCCTCACCTCTCCACTTT,TRBV9,NA,TRBJ1-6,NA
CASSVRYNSPLHF,TGTGCCAGCAGCGTACGGTACAATTCACCCCTCCACTTT,TRBV9,many,TRBJ1-6,NA
CASNPTEKLFF,TGTGCCAGCAACCCGACCGAAAAACTGTTTTTT,TRBV25-1,many,TRBJ1-4,NA
CASSFDSGAGWDEQYF,TGTGCCAGCAGTTTTGATTCGGGAGCGGGATGGGACGAGCAGTACTTC,TRBV28,few,TRBJ2-7,TRBD2
CASSPMAGQSGPQHF,TGTGCCAGCTCACCAATGGCCGGACAGTCAGGGCCCCAGCATTTT,TRBV18,few,TRBJ1-5,NA
CASGQGNSGEQYF,TGTGCTAGCGGACAGGGGAATTCAGGCGAGCAGTACTTC,TRBV7-2,NA,TRBJ2-7,TRBD1
CASSLVGQGQNIQYF,TGTGCCAGCAGCTTGGTAGGACAGGGGCAAAACATTCAGTACTTC,TRBV7-9,NA,TRBJ2-4,TRBD1
CASSLAVRSDQPQHF,TGTGCCAGCAGCTTAGCCGTCCGGTCGGATCAGCCCCAGCATTTT,TRBV7-6,NA,TRBJ1-5,NA
CATSLRAPGELFF,TGTGCCACCAGCTTAAGAGCTCCCGGGGAGCTGTTTTTT,TRBV15,many,TRBJ2-2,NA
CASSFGRGRYEQYF,TGTGCCAGCAGCTTTGGCAGGGGAAGGTACGAGCAGTACTTC,TRBV7-9,many,TRBJ2-7,NA
CASSLVDGPHYEQYF,TGTGCCAGCAGCTTAGTTGACGGACCACACTACGAGCAGTACTTC,TRBV7-2,many,TRBJ2-7,NA
CASSTGGVGNSPLHF,TGTGCCAGCAGTACGGGGGGTGTGGGGAATTCACCCCTCCACTTT,TRBV12-3/TRBV12-4,once,TRBJ1-6,NA
CASSESPGGSTGTEAFF,TGTGCCAGCAGTGAAAGTCCGGGGGGGTCGACGGGCACTGAAGCTTTCTTT,TRBV6-1,NA,TRBJ1-1,NA
CASTPGGPTEAFF,TGTGCCAGCACCCCCGGGGGCCCCACTGAAGCTTTCTTT,TRBV12-3/TRBV12-4,few,TRBJ1-1,NA
CASSYASGEQYF,TGTGCCAGCAGCTACGCCTCGGGGGAGCAGTACTTC,TRBV7-8,NA,TRBJ2-7,NA
CANSRGGDGYTF,TGTGCCAACTCGCGGGGAGGGGACGGCTACACCTTC,TRBV7-9,NA,TRBJ1-2,NA
CASSAGWGISEAFF,TGTGCCAGCAGTGCGGGTTGGGGTATCTCTGAAGCTTTCTTT,TRBV2,NA,TRBJ1-1,NA
CASSYQALAGQPETQYF,TGTGCCAGCAGTTACCAAGCGCTAGCGGGACAGCCAGAGACCCAGTACTTC,TRBV6-5,NA,TRBJ2-5,TRBD2
CASSFDSTETQYF,TGTGCCAGCAGTTTTGACAGTACAGAGACCCAGTACTTC,TRBV12-3/TRBV12-4,once,TRBJ2-5,NA
CASRIQGAFTEAFF,TGCGCCAGCAGAATTCAGGGGGCTTTCACTGAAGCTTTCTTT,TRBV9,once,TRBJ1-1,TRBD1
CASSFAGDSNQPQHF,TGCGCCAGCAGCTTTGCGGGGGATAGCAATCAGCCCCAGCATTTT,TRBV5-1,NA,TRBJ1-5,NA